This TCR beta chain was sequenced in a study of regulatory T cells in long-lasting Graves disease. Overall study findings and caveats: TCR diversity in persistent Graves' patients was below that of newly diagnosed ones.

The CDR3 is made up of 13 amino acids. Germline CDR1 reads MNHEY; CDR2 reads SVGEGT. The time point denotes: newly diagnosed GD, antithyroid drugs for less than 3 months. Making the TCR library involved RNA that had been extracted from PBMCs. Construction of TCR beta libraries relied on iRepertoire HTBI primers and on Arm-PCR targeting CDR3 regions. TCRdb called the multiplex PCR reads again in MiXCR, with one record for every CDR3 protein. This table has about 530,000 distinct CDR3 sequences, about 16% appearing once. Ten or more counts support this clonotype. Its specificity is unknown. A read error may produce the germline difference seen at one junction end. These sequences were also reported in another study, on T cells in Graves' hyperthyroidism and ophthalmopathy.

V gene TRBV6-2 or TRBV6-3 combines with J gene TRBJ2-3; 10 nucleotides match TRBD2. The material was peripheral blood mononuclear cells (PBMCs), obtained at new diagnosis, from a patient treated with antithyroid drugs. The origin of this receptor is a woman aged 40 to 65 with Graves disease. The CDR3 nucleotides are TGTGCCAGCAGTTACATGGCTAGCGGGGGCTCGGATTTT. It yields the protein CASSYMASGGSDF.